The 10 T cell receptor beta chains reported below all come from one sample, sequenced in a study of T cells in lung cancer brain metastases. Sequenced by immunoSEQ multiplex PCR; TCRdb stores in-frame clones only, minus some. The sample has about 6,000 clones, over 65% seen once; the top ten hold under 7.5%. The sequenced material came from tumor tissue from a brain metastasis. These receptor sequences come from a man aged 50 to 59 with non-small cell lung cancer that had spread to the brain.

This chain joins TRBV7-9 and TRBJ2-1; 7 nucleotides line up with TRBD2. The CDR3 runs to 13 residues. V gave up 4 bases and J gave up 5 bases; unmatched junction bases: 2. CDR1 is SEHNR and CDR2 is FQNEAQ in the germline V gene (reference sequence). CDR3 sequence reads: CASSSGTNNEQFF. CDR3 in DNA: TGTGCCAGCAGCTCCGGGACTAACAATGAGCAGTTCTTC.

V gene TRBV14 combines with J gene TRBJ1-4; D is unresolved. The CDR3 contains 17 residues. Germline lookup yields CDR1 SGHDN and CDR2 FVKESK. Trimming removed 3 bases at V and 4 bases at J, with 18 bases between. The CDR3 coding sequence is TGTGCCAGCAGCCATGGTTTGTTTACGAGGAATAATGAAAAACTGTTTTTT. Translated, it gives CASSHGLFTRNNEKLFF.

This clone was observed a handful of times. This chain links TRBV7-9 with TRBJ2-3, with TRBD1 as a possible D gene (6 bases). V gave up 7 bases and J gave up 0 bases, with 8 bases separating them. CDR1 SEHNR and CDR2 FQNEAQ come from the germline V gene (reference sequence). The CDR3 has 13 residues. CDR3: CASTGTSTDTQYF. The CDR3, as DNA: TGTGCCAGCACCGGGACAAGCACAGATACGCAGTATTTT.

The V call is TRBV5-4, the J call TRBJ2-3; 9 bases are a match to TRBD1. Looked up from germline, CDR1 is SGHNT and CDR2 is YYREEE (reference sequence). With 1 base clipped from V and 6 bases from J, the junction kept 3 bases outside the gene matches. The CDR3 has 14 amino acids. CDR3 protein: CASSLSDRGDTQYF. DNA for the CDR3: TGTGCCAGCAGCTTGTCAGACAGGGGGGATACGCAGTATTTT.

About this clone itself: Compared with germline, one end of the junction differs, possibly owing to a read error. The CDR3 bases are TGTGCCTGGGGTGTATGGGGAGACACTGAAGCTTTCTTT. Its translation is CAWGVWGDTEAFF. V and J are TRBV30 and TRBJ1-1; D ambiguous. CDR3 length: 13 residues. Germline values: CDR1 GTSNPN, CDR2 SVGIG (reference sequence).

This chain connects TRBV5-4 to TRBJ2-5; 11 bases align to TRBD1. This CDR3 contains 16 residues. V trimming: 1 base; J trimming: 5 bases; junction bases outside the gene matches: 7. The germline V gene encodes CDR1 SGHNT and CDR2 YYREEE (reference sequence). CDR3 in amino acids: CASSLWTGGVVETQYF. Here the CDR3 DNA reads TGTGCCAGCAGCTTGTGGACAGGGGGCGTGGTGGAGACCCAGTACTTC.

J is TRBJ1-1 and V is TRBV4-3; D is unclear. CDR3 length: 13 amino acids. Trimming removed 4 bases from V and 4 bases from J, with 10 bases in between. Looked up from germline, CDR1 is LGHNA and CDR2 is YSLEER. The CDR3 here is CASSRGPSTEAFF. Here the CDR3 DNA reads TGCGCCAGCAGCCGCGGCCCGAGCACTGAAGCTTTCTTT.

This chain links TRBV13 with TRBJ1-3; no firm D call. Germline lookup yields CDR1 PRHDT and CDR2 FYEKMQ (reference sequence). V was shortened by 6 bases and J by 3 bases, with 12 bases between the two germline ends. The CDR3 runs 14 residues. The CDR3 loop is CASSAEGFGNTIYF. In DNA, the CDR3 is TGTGCCAGCAGTGCTGAGGGATTTGGAAACACCATATATTTT.

The count of this clone is one. The chain has TRBV19 and TRBJ2-6, with TRBD2 matching over 8 bases. The junction had 0 bases not matched to a gene; V was cut back by 2 bases and J by 0 bases. The CDR3 covers 16 residues. CDR1 LNHDA and CDR2 SQIVND come from the germline V gene (reference sequence). In DNA, the CDR3 is TGTGCCAGTAGTATAAGCGGGGGCTCTGGGGCCAACGTCCTGACTTTC. Amino acids: CASSISGGSGANVLTF.

This clone appeared once. The rearrangement links TRBV30 to TRBJ2-5; D perhaps matches TRBD2 (6 bases). The V gene lost 1 base and the J gene lost 10 bases, with 19 bases spanning the gap. CDR1 is GTSNPN and CDR2 is SVGIG in the germline V gene (reference sequence). This CDR3 region has 14 residues. The CDR3 spells CAWSGDILRGIQYF. The CDR3 DNA is TGTGCCTGGAGTGGAGACATCCTCCGGGGGATCCAGTACTTC. Filled out from reference TRBV30 and TRBJ2-5, the complete variable domain reads SQTIHQWPATLVQPVGSPLSLECTVEGTSNPNLYWYRQAAGRGLQLLFYSVGIGQISSEVPQNLSASRPQDRQFILSSKKLLLSDSGFYLCAWSGDILRGIQYFGPGTRLLVL.